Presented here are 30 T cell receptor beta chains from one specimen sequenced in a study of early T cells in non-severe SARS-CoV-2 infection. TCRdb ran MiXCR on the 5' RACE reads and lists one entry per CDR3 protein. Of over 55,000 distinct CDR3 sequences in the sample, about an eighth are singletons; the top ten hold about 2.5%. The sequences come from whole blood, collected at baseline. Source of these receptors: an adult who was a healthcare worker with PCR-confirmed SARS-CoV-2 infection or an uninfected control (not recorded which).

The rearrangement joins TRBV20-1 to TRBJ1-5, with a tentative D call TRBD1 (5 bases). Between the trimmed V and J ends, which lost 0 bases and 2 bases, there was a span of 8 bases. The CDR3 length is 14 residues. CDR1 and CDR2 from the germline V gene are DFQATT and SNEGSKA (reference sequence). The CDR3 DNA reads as TGCAGTGCTAGAGACAGGGTTGGCAATCAGCCCCAGCATTTT. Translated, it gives CSARDRVGNQPQHF.

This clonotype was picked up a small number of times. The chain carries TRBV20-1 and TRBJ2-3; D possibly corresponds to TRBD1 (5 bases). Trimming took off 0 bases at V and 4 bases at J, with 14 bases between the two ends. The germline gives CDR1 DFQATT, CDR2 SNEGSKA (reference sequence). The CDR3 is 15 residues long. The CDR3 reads CSARDGKGKADTQYF. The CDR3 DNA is TGCAGTGCTAGAGATGGGAAGGGGAAGGCAGATACGCAGTATTTT.

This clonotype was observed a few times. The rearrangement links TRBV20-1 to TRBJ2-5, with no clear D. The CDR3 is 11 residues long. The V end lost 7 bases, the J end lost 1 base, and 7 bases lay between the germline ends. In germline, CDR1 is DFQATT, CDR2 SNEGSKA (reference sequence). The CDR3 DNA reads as TGCAGTGTTAGTTTCCAAGAGACCCAGTACTTC. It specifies CSVSFQETQYF.

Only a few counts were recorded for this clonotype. The CDR3 reads CSAFMDTSSYEQYF. CDR3 sequence (DNA): TGCAGTGCGTTCATGGACACCAGCTCCTACGAGCAGTACTTC. The chain combines TRBV20-1 with TRBJ2-7; D possibly corresponds to TRBD1 (5 bases). The V end was cut by 6 bases, the J end by 0 bases, with 15 bases between. The germline V gene encodes CDR1 DFQATT and CDR2 SNEGSKA (reference sequence). The CDR3 contains 14 residues.

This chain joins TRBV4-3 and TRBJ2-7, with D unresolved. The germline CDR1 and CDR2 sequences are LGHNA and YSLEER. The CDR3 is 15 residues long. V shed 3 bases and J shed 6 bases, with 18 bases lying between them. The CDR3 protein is CASSQGTGQTGEQYF. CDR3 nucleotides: TGCGCCAGCAGCCAGGGCACCGGGCAGACGGGCGAGCAGTACTTC.

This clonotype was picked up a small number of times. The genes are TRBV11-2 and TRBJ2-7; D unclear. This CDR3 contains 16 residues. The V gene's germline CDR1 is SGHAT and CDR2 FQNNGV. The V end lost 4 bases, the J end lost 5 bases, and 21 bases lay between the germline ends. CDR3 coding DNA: TGTGCCAGCAGCTCCCCTCGGTCCTTGGGTTTCCACGAGCAGTACTTC. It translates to CASSSPRSLGFHEQYF.

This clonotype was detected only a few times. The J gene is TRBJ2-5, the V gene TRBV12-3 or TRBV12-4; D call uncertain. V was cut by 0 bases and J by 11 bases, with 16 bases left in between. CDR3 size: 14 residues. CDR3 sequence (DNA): TGTGCCAGCAGTTTAGCGGACGGGTCGCGAGTTCAGTACTTC. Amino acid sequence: CASSLADGSRVQYF.

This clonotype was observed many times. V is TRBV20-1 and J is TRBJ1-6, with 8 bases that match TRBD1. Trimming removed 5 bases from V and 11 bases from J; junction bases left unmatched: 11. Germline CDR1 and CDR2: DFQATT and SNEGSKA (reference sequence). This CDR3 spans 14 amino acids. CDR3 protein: CSAVAGGVVTPLHF. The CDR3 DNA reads TGCAGTGCTGTAGCAGGGGGCGTTGTTACACCCCTCCACTTT.

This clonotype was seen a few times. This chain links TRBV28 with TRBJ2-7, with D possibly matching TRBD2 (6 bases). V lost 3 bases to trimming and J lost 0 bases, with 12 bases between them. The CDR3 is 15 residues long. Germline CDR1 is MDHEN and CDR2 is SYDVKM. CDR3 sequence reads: CASSLGVGSSYEQYF. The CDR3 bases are TGTGCCAGCAGTTTGGGTGTCGGGAGCTCCTACGAGCAGTACTTC.

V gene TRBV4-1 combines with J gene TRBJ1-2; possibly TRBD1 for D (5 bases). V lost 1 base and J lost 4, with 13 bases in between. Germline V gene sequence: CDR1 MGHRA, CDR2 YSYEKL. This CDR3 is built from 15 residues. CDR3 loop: CASSQVPPGVYGYTF. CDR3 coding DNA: TGCGCCAGCAGCCAAGTCCCTCCGGGGGTCTATGGCTACACCTTC.

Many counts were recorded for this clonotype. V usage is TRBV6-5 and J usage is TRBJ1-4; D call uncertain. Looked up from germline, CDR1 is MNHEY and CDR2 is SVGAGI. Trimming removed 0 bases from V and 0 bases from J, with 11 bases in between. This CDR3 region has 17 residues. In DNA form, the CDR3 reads TGTGCCAGCAGTTACTCTCCTTCAGCAGCAACTAATGAAAAACTGTTTTTT. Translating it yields CASSYSPSAATNEKLFF.

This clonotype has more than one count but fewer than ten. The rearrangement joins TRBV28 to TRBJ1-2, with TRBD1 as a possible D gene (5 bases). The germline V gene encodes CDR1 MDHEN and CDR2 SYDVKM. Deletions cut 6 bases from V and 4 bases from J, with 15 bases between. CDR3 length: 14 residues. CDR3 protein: CASSLPQGPYGYTF. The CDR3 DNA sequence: TGTGCCAGCAGCCTCCCCCAGGGACCCTATGGCTACACCTTC.

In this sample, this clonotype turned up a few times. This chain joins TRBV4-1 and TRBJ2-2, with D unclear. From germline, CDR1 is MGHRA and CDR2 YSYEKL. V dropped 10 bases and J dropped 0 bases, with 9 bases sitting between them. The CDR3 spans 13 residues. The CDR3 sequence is CATAETNTGELFF. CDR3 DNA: TGCGCCACTGCAGAGACGAACACCGGGGAGCTGTTTTTT.

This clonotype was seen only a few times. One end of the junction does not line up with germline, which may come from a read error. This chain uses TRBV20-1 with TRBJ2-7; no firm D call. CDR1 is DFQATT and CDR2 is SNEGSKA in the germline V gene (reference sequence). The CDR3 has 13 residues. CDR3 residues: CSASTAPLYAQYF. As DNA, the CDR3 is TGCAGTGCTAGCACAGCGCCTCTTTACGCGCAGTACTTC.

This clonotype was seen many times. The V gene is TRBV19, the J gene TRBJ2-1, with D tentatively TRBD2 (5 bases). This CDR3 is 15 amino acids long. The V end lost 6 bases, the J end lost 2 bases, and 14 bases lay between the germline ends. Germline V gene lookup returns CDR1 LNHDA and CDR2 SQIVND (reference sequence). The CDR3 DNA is TGTGCCAGTAGCGACTACCCTGAGGCCTACAATGAGCAGTTCTTC. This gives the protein CASSDYPEAYNEQFF.

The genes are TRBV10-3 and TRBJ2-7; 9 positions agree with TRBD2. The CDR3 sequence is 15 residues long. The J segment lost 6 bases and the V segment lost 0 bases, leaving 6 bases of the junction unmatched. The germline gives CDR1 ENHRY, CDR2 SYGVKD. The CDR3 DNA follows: TGTGCCATCAGTGAGTCCGCGGGGGGGCCAGGCGAGCAGTACTTC. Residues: CAISESAGGPGEQYF.

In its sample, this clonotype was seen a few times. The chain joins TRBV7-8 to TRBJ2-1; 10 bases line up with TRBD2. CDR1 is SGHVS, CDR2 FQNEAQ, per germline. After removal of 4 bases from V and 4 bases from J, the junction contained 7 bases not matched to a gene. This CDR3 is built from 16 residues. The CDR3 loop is CASSSSTSGSYNEQFF. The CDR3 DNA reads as TGTGCCAGCAGCTCTTCGACTAGCGGGTCTTACAATGAGCAGTTCTTC.

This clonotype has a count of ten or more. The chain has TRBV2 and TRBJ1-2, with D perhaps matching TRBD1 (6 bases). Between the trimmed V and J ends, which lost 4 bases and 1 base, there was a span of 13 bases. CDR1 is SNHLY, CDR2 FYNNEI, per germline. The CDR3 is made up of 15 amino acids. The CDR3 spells CASSGPTGLNYGYTF. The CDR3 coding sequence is TGTGCCAGCAGTGGACCGACAGGCCTTAACTATGGCTACACCTTC.

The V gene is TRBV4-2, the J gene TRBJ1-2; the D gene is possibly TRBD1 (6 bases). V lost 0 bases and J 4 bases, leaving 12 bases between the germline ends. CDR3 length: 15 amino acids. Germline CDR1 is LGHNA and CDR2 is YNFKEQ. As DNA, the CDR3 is TGTGCCAGCAGCCAAGACACAGGGAACCGCTATGGCTACACCTTC. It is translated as CASSQDTGNRYGYTF.

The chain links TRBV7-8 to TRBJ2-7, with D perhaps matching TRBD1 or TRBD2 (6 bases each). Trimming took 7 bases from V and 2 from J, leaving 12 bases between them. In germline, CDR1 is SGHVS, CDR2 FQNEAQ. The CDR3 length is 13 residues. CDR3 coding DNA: TGTGCCAGCACCCTAGGGGGGACCTACGAGCAGTACTTC. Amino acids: CASTLGGTYEQYF.

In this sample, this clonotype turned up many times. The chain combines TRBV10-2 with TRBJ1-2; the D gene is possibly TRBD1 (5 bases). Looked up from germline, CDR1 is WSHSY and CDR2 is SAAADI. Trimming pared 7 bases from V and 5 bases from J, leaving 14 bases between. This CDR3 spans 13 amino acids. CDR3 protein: CASTPRQIYGYTF. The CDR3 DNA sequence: TGCGCCAGCACCCCCCGACAGATTTATGGCTACACCTTC.

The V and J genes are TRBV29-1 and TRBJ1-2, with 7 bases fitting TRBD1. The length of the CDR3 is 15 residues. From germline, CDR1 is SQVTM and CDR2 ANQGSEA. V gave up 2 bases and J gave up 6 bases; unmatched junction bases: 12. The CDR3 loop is CSVERRGKLEDGYTF. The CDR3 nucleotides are TGCAGCGTTGAACGCAGGGGGAAGCTTGAAGATGGCTACACCTTC. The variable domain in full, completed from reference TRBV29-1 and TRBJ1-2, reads SAVISQKPSRDICQRGTSLTIQCQVDSQVTMMFWYRQQPGQSLTLIATANQGSEATYESGFVIDKFPISRPNLTFSTLTVSNMSPEDSSIYLCSVERRGKLEDGYTFGSGTRLTVV.

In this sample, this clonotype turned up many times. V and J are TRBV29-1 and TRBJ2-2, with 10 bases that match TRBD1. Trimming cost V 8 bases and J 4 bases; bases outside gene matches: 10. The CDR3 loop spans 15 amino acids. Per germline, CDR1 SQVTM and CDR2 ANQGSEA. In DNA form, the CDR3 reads TGCAGCTTCACTCGACAGGGGGCGGGCACCGGGGAGCTGTTTTTT. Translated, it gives CSFTRQGAGTGELFF.

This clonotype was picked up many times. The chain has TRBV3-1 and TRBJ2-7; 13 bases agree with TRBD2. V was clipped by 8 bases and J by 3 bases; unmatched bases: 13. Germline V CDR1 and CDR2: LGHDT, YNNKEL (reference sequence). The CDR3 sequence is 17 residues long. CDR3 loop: CASGRTSGGLPVYEQYF. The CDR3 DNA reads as TGTGCCAGCGGTCGGACTAGCGGGGGCCTACCCGTCTACGAGCAGTACTTC.

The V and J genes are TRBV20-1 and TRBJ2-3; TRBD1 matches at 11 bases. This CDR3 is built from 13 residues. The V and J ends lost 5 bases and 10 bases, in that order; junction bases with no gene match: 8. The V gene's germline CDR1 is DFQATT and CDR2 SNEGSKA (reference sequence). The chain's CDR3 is CSAGQGAGGSQYF. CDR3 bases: TGCAGTGCTGGACAGGGGGCAGGAGGATCGCAGTATTTT.

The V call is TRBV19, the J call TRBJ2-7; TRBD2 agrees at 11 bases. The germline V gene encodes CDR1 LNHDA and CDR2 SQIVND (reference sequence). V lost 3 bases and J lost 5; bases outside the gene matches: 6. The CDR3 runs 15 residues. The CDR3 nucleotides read TGTGCCAGTAGTATCGTTAGCGGGGGGGCGAACGAGCAGTACTTC. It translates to CASSIVSGGANEQYF.

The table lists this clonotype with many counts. CDR3 region: CASSPRTAYGYTF. CDR3 nucleotide sequence: TGTGCCAGCAGTCCAAGGACAGCTTATGGCTACACCTTC. The chain joins TRBV28 to TRBJ1-2; TRBD1 is a possible D gene (6 bases). Germline CDR1 and CDR2: MDHEN and SYDVKM. The CDR3 has 13 amino acids. Trimming took off 5 bases at V and 5 bases at J, with 12 bases between the two ends.

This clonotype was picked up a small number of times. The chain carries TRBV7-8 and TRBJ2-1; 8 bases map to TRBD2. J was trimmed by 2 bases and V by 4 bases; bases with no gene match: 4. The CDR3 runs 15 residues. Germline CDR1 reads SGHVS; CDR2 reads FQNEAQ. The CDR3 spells CASSSRGAAYNEQFF. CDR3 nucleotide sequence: TGTGCCAGCAGCTCGCGGGGGGCAGCCTACAATGAGCAGTTCTTC. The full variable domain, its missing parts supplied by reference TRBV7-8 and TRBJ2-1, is GAGVSQSPRYKVAKRGQDVALRCDPISGHVSLFWYQQALGQGPEFLTYFQNEAQLDKSGLPSDRFFAERPEGSVSTLKIQRTQQEDSAVYLCASSSRGAAYNEQFFGPGTRLTVL.

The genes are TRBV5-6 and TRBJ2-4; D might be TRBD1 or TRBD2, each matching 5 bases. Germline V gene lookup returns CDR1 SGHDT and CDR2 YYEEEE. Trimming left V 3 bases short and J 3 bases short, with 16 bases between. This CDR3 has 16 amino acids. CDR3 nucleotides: TGTGCCAGCAGCTCCGGGACGCACGGGGTCAAAAACATTCAGTACTTC. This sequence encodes CASSSGTHGVKNIQYF.

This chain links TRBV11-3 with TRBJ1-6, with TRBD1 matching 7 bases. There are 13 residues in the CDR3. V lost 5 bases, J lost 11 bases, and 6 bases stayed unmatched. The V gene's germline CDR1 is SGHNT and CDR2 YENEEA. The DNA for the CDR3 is TGTGCCAGCAGCCTTCGGACAGGCACACCCCTCCACTTT. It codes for CASSLRTGTPLHF. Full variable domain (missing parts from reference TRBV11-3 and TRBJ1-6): EAGVVQSPRYKIIEKKQPVAFWCNPISGHNTLYWYLQNLGQGPELLIRYENEEAVDDSQLPKDRFSAERLKGVDSTLKIQPAELGDSAVYLCASSLRTGTPLHFGNGTRLTVT.